This T cell receptor (beta chain) was profiled in a study of T cell repertoires in cytomegalovirus infection. General study findings and limits: Identification of carriers of CMV plus the relevant HLA was performed using cumulative public TCR beta family frequency.

This clonotype came up a few times. Its antigen is not known. MiXCR, applied by TCRdb to the reads, yields one record per CDR3 protein. The sample has some 150,000 distinct CDR3 sequences, roughly a quarter seen once. Germline values: CDR1 SGHRS, CDR2 YFSETQ. Trimming shortened V by 0 bases and J by 8 bases, and 12 bases separated the two germline ends. The CDR3 covers 14 residues. The rearrangement joins TRBV5-1 to TRBJ2-1; D may correspond to TRBD1 or TRBD2 (6 bases each). Sequencing was performed on PBMCs. The receptor comes from a human donor in good health (CMV status not recorded). Some clones in this sample may be carry-over from other donors' samples. CDR3 amino acids: CASSLAHREDEQFF. DNA of the CDR3: TGCGCCAGCAGCTTGGCTCACAGGGAGGATGAGCAGTTCTTC.